This T cell receptor (beta chain) was captured by sequencing in a study of tumor-infiltrating lymphocytes in primary liver carcinoma. For the study at large: Roughly 3.65 to 7.5 million productive TCRbeta reads came from each sample, comparable across tissue types.

This CDR3 spans 13 amino acids. The germline gives CDR1 SQVTM, CDR2 ANQGSEA. General study points: Samples were bulk unsorted, so CD4+ and CD8+ repertoires were not compared. Blood's top-250-clone fraction was significantly lower than that of tumors (p = 0.039). Paired tumor-adjacent and tumor-blood samples overlapped less than tumor region pairs did.

As regards this clonotype: Its cognate antigen is unknown. The junction differs from germline at one of its ends, possibly a read error.

Unsorted whole blood yielded the blood RNA, and germline DNA was also extracted. Starting material of 400 to 600 ng total RNA yielded TCR beta cDNA via a constant-region primer. ARM-PCR was slightly modified, and three nested multiplex PCR rounds with it gave rise to the TCR beta libraries. PCR rounds one and two used TRBV1-TRBV30 forward primers with a C-beta reverse primer for about 11 cycles each. Each CDR3 protein is one row after TCRdb ran MiXCR on the multiplex PCR reads. This table has fewer than 350,000 distinct CDR3 sequences, about 60% appearing once. The clonotype was recovered from a man aged 35-49 years with primary liver carcinoma and hepatitis B virus infection. The chain joins TRBV29-1 to TRBJ2-1, with D unresolved. The sequenced sample consisted of peripheral blood. CDR3 sequence (DNA): TGCAACGTTGGGCAGCCTTTTTACAAAGAGCAGTTCTTC. Its protein is CNVGQPFYKEQFF.